This T cell receptor (beta chain) originates from a study of T cell repertoires in cytomegalovirus infection. Regarding the study as a whole: The study found HLA-C-restricted CMV-specific TCR beta clonotypes dominating the ex vivo response.

Trimming pared 4 bases from V and 0 bases from J, leaving 8 bases between. Germline V gene lookup returns CDR1 SGHDT and CDR2 YYEEEE. The CDR3 has 13 residues. This clonotype has just a few counts. Its specificity is unknown. TCRdb re-analysed the reads in MiXCR, keeping a single row per CDR3 protein. The sample holds more than 400,000 distinct CDR3 sequences; roughly 29% are singletons and the top ten take under 15%. The sequence was obtained from a human donor in good health (CMV status not recorded). Some clones in this sample may be carry-over from other donors' samples. Sequenced input: PBMCs. The chain carries TRBV5-6 and TRBJ2-7; unclear D gene. CDR3 nucleotides: TGTGCCAGCAGCCACCGGACCTCCTACGAGCAGTACGTC. It encodes CASSHRTSYEQYV.